The TCR beta chain described here comes from a study of blood T cell repertoires in COVID-19. Looking at the study overall: Acute and convalescent COVID-19 samples came from the United States, Italy and Spain. PBMCs, B-cell-depleted T cells, or T cells provided the cDNA or gDNA that made up the material.

In germline, CDR1 is SGDLS, CDR2 YYNGEE. The CDR3 consists of 14 residues. V was pared by 4 bases and J by 5 bases, with 8 bases of the junction left unmatched. TCRdb keeps only in-frame clones here, not all; method: immunoSEQ multiplex PCR. Of hundreds of thousands of clones listed, about 85% are singletons. The sequence was obtained from a woman between 18 and 29 years old who had recovered from COVID-19. Sequenced input: peripheral blood. The V gene is TRBV9, the J gene TRBJ1-2, with 7 bases lining up with TRBD1. The CDR3 loop is CASSPSGGRYGYTF. CDR3 coding DNA: TGTGCCAGCAGCCCCTCAGGGGGAAGGTATGGCTACACCTTC.